This is a list of T cell receptor beta chains from one sample in a study of blood T cell repertoires in COVID-19. Generated by immunoSEQ multiplex PCR, the TCRdb table keeps only in-frame clones and is missing some. The data show more than 110,000 clones, approximately 90% seen once. Sequenced sample: peripheral blood. The receptors stem from a man in his sixties with active or convalescent COVID-19. The CDR3 runs from the conserved cysteine through the conserved F or W. The D gene is left open where the match is weak. A row's size may be missing; if present it is once, few, many or a size class.

CDR3 protein: CASKPGSNEKLFF
CDR3 DNA: TGTGCCAGCAAACCGGGATCTAATGAAAAACTGTTTTTT
J gene: TRBJ1-4
CDR3 length: 13
V gene: TRBV2
D gene: .
clone size: .

CDR3 protein: CASSPAGQVSYEQYF
CDR3 DNA: TGCGCCAGCAGTCCGGCGGGACAGGTCTCCTACGAGCAGTACTTC
J gene: TRBJ2-7
CDR3 length: 15
V gene: TRBV23-1
D gene: TRBD1
clone size: once

CDR3 protein: CASSPDSWAYEQYF
CDR3 DNA: TGTGCCAGCAGCCCCGATAGCTGGGCCTACGAGCAGTACTTC
J gene: TRBJ2-7
CDR3 length: 14
V gene: TRBV7-2
D gene: .
clone size: .

CDR3 protein: CASSYSQGYNEQFF
CDR3 DNA: TGTGCCAGCAGTTACTCACAGGGTTACAATGAGCAGTTCTTC
J gene: TRBJ2-1
CDR3 length: 14
V gene: TRBV6-6
D gene: .
clone size: .

CDR3 protein: CASSRQGGQETQYF
CDR3 DNA: TGTGCCAGCAGCCGCCAGGGGGGCCAAGAGACCCAGTACTTC
J gene: TRBJ2-5
CDR3 length: 14
V gene: TRBV7-2
D gene: .
clone size: .

CDR3 protein: CASSQSTNTEAFF
CDR3 DNA: TGTGCCAGCTCACAAAGCACGAACACTGAAGCTTTCTTT
J gene: TRBJ1-1
CDR3 length: 13
V gene: TRBV18
D gene: .
clone size: .

CDR3 protein: CASRNSGGAFTQYF
CDR3 DNA: TGTGCCAGTAGGAACAGCGGGGGGGCCTTTACGCAGTATTTT
J gene: TRBJ2-3
CDR3 length: 14
V gene: TRBV19
D gene: TRBD2
clone size: .

CDR3 protein: CASSLIGGTDTQYF
CDR3 DNA: TGTGCCAGCAGCTTAATAGGCGGGACAGATACGCAGTATTTT
J gene: TRBJ2-3
CDR3 length: 14
V gene: TRBV7-3
D gene: .
clone size: .

CDR3 protein: CASSPGGGYTEAFF
CDR3 DNA: TGTGCCAGCAGCCCAGGGGGCGGGTACACTGAAGCTTTCTTT
J gene: TRBJ1-1
CDR3 length: 14
V gene: TRBV11-3
D gene: TRBD1
clone size: .

CDR3 protein: CASRTSGANTGELFF
CDR3 DNA: TGTGCCAGCAGGACTAGCGGAGCGAACACCGGGGAGCTGTTTTTT
J gene: TRBJ2-2
CDR3 length: 15
V gene: TRBV5-5
D gene: TRBD2
clone size: .

CDR3 protein: CATSDVASGGATGELFF
CDR3 DNA: TGTGCCACCAGTGACGTGGCCAGCGGGGGGGCGACCGGGGAGCTGTTTTTT
J gene: TRBJ2-2
CDR3 length: 17
V gene: TRBV24-1
D gene: TRBD2
clone size: .

CDR3 protein: CASSERRGEQFF
CDR3 DNA: TGTGCCAGCAGTGAAAGGCGGGGTGAGCAGTTCTTC
J gene: TRBJ2-1
CDR3 length: 12
V gene: TRBV6-1
D gene: .
clone size: .

CDR3 protein: CASGTSRSEKLFF
CDR3 DNA: TGTGCCAGTGGGACATCTCGTTCTGAAAAACTGTTTTTT
J gene: TRBJ1-4
CDR3 length: 13
V gene: TRBV2
D gene: .
clone size: .

CDR3 protein: CASSLMGQGTGNTIYF
CDR3 DNA: TGTGCCAGCAGCTTAATGGGACAGGGGACGGGAAACACCATATATTTT
J gene: TRBJ1-3
CDR3 length: 16
V gene: TRBV7-3
D gene: TRBD1
clone size: .

CDR3 protein: CATADREGEKLFF
CDR3 DNA: TGTGCCACCGCCGACAGGGAAGGTGAAAAACTGTTTTTT
J gene: TRBJ1-4
CDR3 length: 13
V gene: TRBV10-3
D gene: TRBD1
clone size: .

CDR3 protein: CASSLRGGAPYEQYF
CDR3 DNA: TGTGCCAGCAGCTTACGGGGAGGTGCCCCCTACGAGCAGTACTTC
J gene: TRBJ2-7
CDR3 length: 15
V gene: TRBV7-2
D gene: .
clone size: .

CDR3 protein: CASSKRQGGDHEQYF
CDR3 DNA: TGTGCCAGTAGTAAAAGACAGGGCGGGGACCACGAGCAGTACTTC
J gene: TRBJ2-7
CDR3 length: 15
V gene: TRBV19
D gene: .
clone size: .

CDR3 protein: CASSSRSSGNTIYF
CDR3 DNA: TGTGCCAGCAGTTCACGGAGCTCTGGAAACACCATATATTTT
J gene: TRBJ1-3
CDR3 length: 14
V gene: TRBV6-2/TRBV6-3
D gene: .
clone size: .

CDR3 protein: CASSSGPGVGNQPQHF
CDR3 DNA: TGTGCCAGTAGTTCGGGGCCGGGGGTTGGCAATCAGCCCCAGCATTTT
J gene: TRBJ1-5
CDR3 length: 16
V gene: TRBV19
D gene: .
clone size: .

CDR3 protein: CASSLSGDTGELFF
CDR3 DNA: TGTGCCAGCAGCTTATCAGGGGACACCGGGGAGCTGTTTTTT
J gene: TRBJ2-2
CDR3 length: 14
V gene: TRBV7-9
D gene: .
clone size: .

CDR3 protein: CAIRDREGDYGYTF
CDR3 DNA: TGTGCCATCAGGGACAGGGAGGGGGACTATGGCTACACCTTC
J gene: TRBJ1-2
CDR3 length: 14
V gene: TRBV10-3
D gene: TRBD1
clone size: .

CDR3 protein: CASSPVQGPYGYTF
CDR3 DNA: TGTGCCAGCAGCCCCGTGCAGGGGCCCTATGGCTACACCTTC
J gene: TRBJ1-2
CDR3 length: 14
V gene: TRBV7-6
D gene: .
clone size: .

CDR3 protein: CASSKLAGPYEQYF
CDR3 DNA: TGTGCCAGTAGTAAACTAGCGGGGCCCTACGAGCAGTACTTC
J gene: TRBJ2-7
CDR3 length: 14
V gene: TRBV19
D gene: TRBD2
clone size: .

CDR3 protein: CASSRGGQGRTGELFF
CDR3 DNA: TGTGCCAGCTCACGAGGCGGACAGGGGAGGACCGGGGAGCTGTTTTTT
J gene: TRBJ2-2
CDR3 length: 16
V gene: TRBV18
D gene: TRBD1
clone size: .

CDR3 protein: CASSLGAGTGTEAFF
CDR3 DNA: TGCGCCAGCAGCTTGGGGGCCGGGACAGGGACTGAAGCTTTCTTT
J gene: TRBJ1-1
CDR3 length: 15
V gene: TRBV5-1
D gene: TRBD1
clone size: .

CDR3 protein: CASSLALLTYGYTF
CDR3 DNA: TGTGCCAGCAGCTTGGCCCTGCTAACCTATGGCTACACCTTC
J gene: TRBJ1-2
CDR3 length: 14
V gene: TRBV5-4
D gene: .
clone size: once

CDR3 protein: CASKGAAASNTEAFF
CDR3 DNA: TGTGCCAGCAAGGGGGCAGCAGCGTCAAACACTGAAGCTTTCTTT
J gene: TRBJ1-1
CDR3 length: 15
V gene: TRBV6-5
D gene: TRBD1
clone size: .